The rows below give T cell receptor beta chains drawn from one sample of a study of shared clonotypes between healthy human individuals. Profiled with immunoSEQ multiplex PCR; TCRdb holds only in-frame clones, not every one. The sample yields 2 million or so clones, around 96% seen once. Sequencing was done on a sample of naive CD8+ T cells sorted from blood. The receptors were gathered from a man aged 18 to 29 in good health. CDR3s include the opening cysteine and the closing phenylalanine or tryptophan. Each record gives: D gene, V gene, J gene, clone size, CDR3 DNA, CDR3 protein. The D gene is left open where the match is weak. Part of the rows lack a size; the others show once, few, many or a class for expanded clones.

NA	TRBV9	TRBJ2-2	NA	TGTGCCAGCAGCGGCCACTCCGGGACCGGGGCCGGGGAGCTGTTTTTT	CASSGHSGTGAGELFF
NA	TRBV5-8	TRBJ2-5	NA	TGTGCCAACCCTCCTCAACCTTTCCGTCGTCAAGAGACCCAGTACTTC	CANPPQPFRRQETQYF
NA	TRBV6-5	TRBJ2-7	NA	TGTGCCAGCAGTTACTCCCCCTATTCGGGGTCCTACGAGCAGTACTTC	CASSYSPYSGSYEQYF
NA	TRBV2	TRBJ2-5	once	TGTGCCAGCAGTGTCGCAGCATATCAAGAGACCCAGTACTTC	CASSVAAYQETQYF
TRBD1	TRBV7-9	TRBJ1-2	few	TGTGCCAGCAGGGACAGGGACGCTAACTATGGCTACACCTTC	CASRDRDANYGYTF
TRBD2	TRBV27	TRBJ2-7	NA	TGTGCCAGCAGTTTCCTGGGTAGCGGGAGTGAGCAGTACTTC	CASSFLGSGSEQYF
NA	TRBV6-6	TRBJ1-1	NA	TGTGCCAGCAGCTGGGAAGGGCTCCTCACTGAAGCTTTCTTT	CASSWEGLLTEAFF
NA	TRBV2	TRBJ2-5	NA	TGTGCCAGCAGTTACGGTGCAGAGACCCAGTACTTC	CASSYGAETQYF
NA	TRBV7-9	TRBJ2-7	NA	TGTGCCAGCAGCTCCAGAGAATACGAGCAGTACTTC	CASSSREYEQYF
NA	TRBV29-1	TRBJ2-3	NA	TGCAGCGGTACACAGGGTTCGTACACAGATACGCAGTATTTT	CSGTQGSYTDTQYF
NA	TRBV5-6	TRBJ2-7	NA	TGTGCCAGCAGCCCAAATGAAGGGGTGGCCTACGAGCAGTACTTC	CASSPNEGVAYEQYF
NA	TRBV12-5	TRBJ2-7	NA	TGTGCTAGTGGCGAGCAGAAGAATGAGCAGTACTTC	CASGEQKNEQYF
NA	TRBV27	TRBJ2-5	NA	TGTGCCAGCAAACTGGGGACTTCTGGAGAGACCCAGTACTTC	CASKLGTSGETQYF
TRBD2	TRBV30	TRBJ2-7	NA	TGTGCGTGGAGCGGGGGTTTCTCCTACGAGCAGTACTTC	CAWSGGFSYEQYF
TRBD2	TRBV7-9	TRBJ2-1	NA	TGTGCCAGCAGCTCGACTAGCGCCCTCTTCGATGAGCAGTTCTTC	CASSSTSALFDEQFF
TRBD2	TRBV9	TRBJ2-5	NA	TGTGCCAGCAGCGTAGTGGGCAGGGCTAGCGGTAACCCGGATCAGACCCAGTACTTC	CASSVVGRASGNPDQTQYF
TRBD2	TRBV5-8	TRBJ2-3	NA	TGTGCCAGCAGCTTCGGGACTAGCGGCCGCACAGATACGCAGTATTTT	CASSFGTSGRTDTQYF
TRBD2	TRBV27	TRBJ2-7	NA	TGTGCCAGCAGTTTATCGGGTAGCGGGAGGTCGGACGAGCAGTACTTC	CASSLSGSGRSDEQYF
NA	TRBV5-1	TRBJ2-5	NA	TGCGCCAGCAGCTTTGGTCGATTTGAAGAGACCCAGTACTTC	CASSFGRFEETQYF
TRBD2	TRBV6-5	TRBJ2-7	few	TGTGCCAGCAGTGAGAGGGAGGGACTTTACGAGCAGTACTTC	CASSEREGLYEQYF
TRBD2	TRBV6-5	TRBJ2-5	few	TGTGCCAGCACCACCGGGACGGGACTACAAGAGACCCAGTACTTC	CASTTGTGLQETQYF
NA	TRBV19	TRBJ1-2	NA	TGTGCCAGTACCTCGGACAGCAACTATGGCTACACCTTC	CASTSDSNYGYTF
NA	TRBV6-5	TRBJ1-1	NA	TGTGCCAGCAGTTATGGGGGGCACACTGAAGCTTTCTTT	CASSYGGHTEAFF
TRBD1	TRBV27	TRBJ1-1	NA	TGTGCCAGCAGTCCCACAGGGGGCCCCGTTTCATGGGGTGAAGCTTTCTTT	CASSPTGGPVSWGEAFF
NA	TRBV4-1	TRBJ2-7	NA	TGCGCCAGCAGCACCGGCAGGGGTCCCTACGAGCAGTACTTC	CASSTGRGPYEQYF
TRBD1	TRBV27	TRBJ2-7	NA	TGTGCCAGCAGTTTGACTACCCTGACAGGGGAATACGAGCAGTACTTC	CASSLTTLTGEYEQYF
NA	TRBV4-2	TRBJ2-1	NA	TGTGCCAGCAGCCATGACTTCCTTCCCTACCTCCTCGAGGACAATGAGCAGTTCTTC	CASSHDFLPYLLEDNEQFF
TRBD1	TRBV4-3	TRBJ2-7	few	TGCGCCAGCAGCCAAGATCTGGGGACAGGTCCCTTCGAGCAGTACTTC	CASSQDLGTGPFEQYF
NA	TRBV28	TRBJ1-1	NA	TGTGCCAGCAGTGTGGACGCGATGAACACTGAAGCTTTCTTT	CASSVDAMNTEAFF
NA	TRBV11-2	TRBJ2-7	NA	TGTGCCAGCAGCTTAGAAAGTGACTACGAGCAGTACTTC	CASSLESDYEQYF
NA	TRBV29-1	TRBJ2-3	NA	TGCAGCGTTGATAGCGGCACAGATACGCAGTATTTT	CSVDSGTDTQYF
TRBD2	TRBV5-1	TRBJ2-1	NA	TGCGCCAGCAGCTTCCTAGCGGGAAGCTACAATGAGCAGTTCTTC	CASSFLAGSYNEQFF
NA	TRBV6-4	TRBJ2-2	NA	TGTGCCAGCAGTGTCCGGGGAGCGAACACCGGGGAGCTGTTTTTT	CASSVRGANTGELFF
NA	TRBV5-6	TRBJ2-5	NA	TGTGCCAGCAGCTTGGAAGGAGGGGAGACCCAGTACTTC	CASSLEGGETQYF
NA	TRBV7-8	TRBJ1-5	once	TGTGCCAGCAGCGAGGGATCGATTAGCAATCAGCCCCAGCATTTT	CASSEGSISNQPQHF
NA	TRBV7-6	TRBJ2-7	NA	TGTGCCAGCAGCTTAGCGGTGGAGGGGGCCGGGATCGAGCAGTACTTC	CASSLAVEGAGIEQYF
NA	TRBV19	TRBJ2-7	NA	TGTGCCAGTAGTTACAGTTTAATGAACTCCTACGAGCAGTACTTC	CASSYSLMNSYEQYF
NA	TRBV9	TRBJ1-5	NA	TGTGCCAGCAGCGTAGATGGGGACTCTGGGCCCCAGCATTTT	CASSVDGDSGPQHF
TRBD2	TRBV7-9	TRBJ2-3	once	TGTGCCAGCAGCTCTAGCGGGGATACGCAGTATTTT	CASSSSGDTQYF
NA	TRBV6-5	TRBJ2-1	NA	TGTGCCAGCAGCCCCCGACAGCACAATGAGCAGTTCTTC	CASSPRQHNEQFF
NA	TRBV28	TRBJ2-3	NA	TGTGCCAGCAGCTCAGGTCGGGGAGGCACAGATACGCAGTATTTT	CASSSGRGGTDTQYF
NA	TRBV4-1	TRBJ2-7	NA	TGCGCCAGCAGCCACCACTCCTACGAGCAGTACTTC	CASSHHSYEQYF
NA	TRBV5-6	TRBJ2-7	NA	TGTGCCAGCAGCTTTTCAGGGCTGGTCTACGAGCAGTACTTC	CASSFSGLVYEQYF
TRBD2	TRBV9	TRBJ2-7	NA	TGTGCCAGCAGCGTAGGAGTTCGGACTAGCGGCGACGAGCAGTACTTC	CASSVGVRTSGDEQYF
NA	TRBV29-1	TRBJ2-5	NA	TGCAGCGTTGAACCAGAACTTCGGGAGACCCAGTACTTC	CSVEPELRETQYF
TRBD1	TRBV7-2	TRBJ2-7	NA	TGTGCCAGCAGCTTTGCCACCGGGACAGACTACGAGCAGTACTTC	CASSFATGTDYEQYF
TRBD1	TRBV19	TRBJ1-5	NA	TGTGCCAGTAGTACAGGGGGGTCGAGCAATCAGCCCCAGCATTTT	CASSTGGSSNQPQHF
TRBD1	TRBV19	TRBJ1-2	NA	TGTGCCAGTAACCCCGGGACAGGGGCTAACTATGGCTACACCTTC	CASNPGTGANYGYTF
TRBD1	TRBV5-8	TRBJ2-4	NA	TGTGCCAGCAGCCCAGATGCAGGGGGCAAAAAAAACATTCAGTACTTC	CASSPDAGGKKNIQYF
TRBD2	TRBV10-1	TRBJ2-1	NA	TGCGCCAGCAGTGATGGTAAGTTAATAGCGGGAGGGAGGGATGAGCAGTTCTTC	CASSDGKLIAGGRDEQFF
TRBD1	TRBV7-8	TRBJ2-5	NA	TGTGCCAGCAGCTTACTAGGCAGGGGGGAGACCCAGTACTTC	CASSLLGRGETQYF